This T cell receptor beta chain appears in the sequencing data of a study of blood T cell repertoires in COVID-19. Study as a whole: The cDNA or gDNA used as material had been derived from T cells, B-cell-depleted T cells, or PBMCs.

The CDR3 sequence is 13 residues long. Trimming took 0 bases from V and 3 from J, leaving 5 bases between them. Germline CDR1 and CDR2: MNHEY and SVGEGT. This clone came up once. Generated by immunoSEQ multiplex PCR, the TCRdb table keeps only in-frame clones and is missing some. The sample shows roughly 130,000 clones, about 86% of them seen only once. The receptor's source is a woman older than 75 with acute or convalescent COVID-19. Input material: peripheral blood. The V and J genes are TRBV6-2 or TRBV6-3 and TRBJ2-5; D is uncertain. This CDR3 is CASSYSIEETQYF. Here the CDR3 DNA reads TGTGCCAGCAGTTACTCGATAGAAGAGACCCAGTACTTC.